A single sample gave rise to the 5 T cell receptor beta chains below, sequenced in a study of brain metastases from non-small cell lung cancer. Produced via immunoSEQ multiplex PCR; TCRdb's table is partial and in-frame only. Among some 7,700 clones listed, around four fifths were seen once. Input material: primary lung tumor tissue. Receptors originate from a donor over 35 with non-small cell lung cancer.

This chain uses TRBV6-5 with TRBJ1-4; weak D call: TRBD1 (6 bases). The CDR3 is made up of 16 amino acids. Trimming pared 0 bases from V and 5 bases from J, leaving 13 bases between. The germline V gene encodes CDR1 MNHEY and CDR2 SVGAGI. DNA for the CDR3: TGTGCCAGCAGTTACTCGGGTGGGACACCAAATGAAAAACTGTTTTTT. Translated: CASSYSGGTPNEKLFF.

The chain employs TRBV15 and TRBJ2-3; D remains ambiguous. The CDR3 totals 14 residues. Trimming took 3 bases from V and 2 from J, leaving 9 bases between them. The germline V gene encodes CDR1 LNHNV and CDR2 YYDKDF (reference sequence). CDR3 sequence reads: CATSRGPNTDTQYF. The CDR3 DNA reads TGTGCCACCAGCAGGGGCCCAAACACAGATACGCAGTATTTT.

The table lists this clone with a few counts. CDR3 in amino acids: CASSRSHRAFTEAFF. The CDR3 DNA is TGCGCCAGCAGCCGTTCCCACAGGGCCTTCACTGAAGCTTTCTTT. The chain links TRBV4-3 to TRBJ1-1; tentatively, D is TRBD1 (6 bases). V lost 4 bases, J lost 4 bases, and 16 bases lay in between. Germline lookup yields CDR1 LGHNA and CDR2 YSLEER. CDR3 length equals 15 residues.

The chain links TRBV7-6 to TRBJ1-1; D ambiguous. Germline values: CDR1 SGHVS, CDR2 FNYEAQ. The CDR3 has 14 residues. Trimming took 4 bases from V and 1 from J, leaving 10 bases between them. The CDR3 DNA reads TGTGCCAGCAGCTCCGTAGATACGAACACTGAAGCTTTCTTT. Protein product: CASSSVDTNTEAFF.

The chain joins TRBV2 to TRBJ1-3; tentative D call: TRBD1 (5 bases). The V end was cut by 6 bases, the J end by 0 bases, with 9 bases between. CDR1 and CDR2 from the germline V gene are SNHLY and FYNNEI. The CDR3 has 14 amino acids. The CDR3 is CASRGQLSGNTIYF. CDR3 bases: TGTGCCAGCAGGGGGCAGCTCTCTGGAAACACCATATATTTT.